The 32 T cell receptor beta chains below come from one sample, sequenced in a study of human T cells and chemical hapten exposure. MiXCR was run by TCRdb on the RACE reads, yielding one entry per CDR3 protein. The top ten clones hold under 7% of a sample with about 45,000 distinct CDR3 sequences, 4.4% of them seen once. Time point denoted: healthy volunteer bleed at 2 weeks. Whole blood, unfractionated, served as the material for total RNA extraction. Source material: whole blood. The receptors originated from a human donor in good health. Some clones in this sample may be carry-over from other donors' samples.

In this sample, this clonotype turned up many times. The rearrangement uses TRBV27 and TRBJ2-7, with a possible D match to TRBD2 (5 bases). CDR1 is MNHEY and CDR2 is SMNVEV in the germline V gene (reference sequence). The CDR3 runs to 15 residues. The V end lost 3 bases, the J end lost 0 bases, and 12 bases lay between the germline ends. The CDR3 loop reads CASSFRQLASYEQYF. Written as DNA, the CDR3 is TGTGCCAGCAGTTTCCGGCAGCTAGCCTCCTACGAGCAGTACTTC.

By sample share, this clonotype is medium-sized. This sequence joins TRBV12-3 or TRBV12-4 and TRBJ1-1; tentative D call: TRBD1 (6 bases). The ends were cut back, 7 bases at V and 4 bases at J, with 16 bases in the middle. The CDR3 length is 14 residues. CDR3 amino acids: CASTLSQGFTEAFF. CDR3 DNA sequence: TGTGCCAGCACGCTCTCACAGGGATTCACTGAAGCTTTCTTT.

The table lists this clonotype with many counts. The rearrangement uses TRBV4-1 and TRBJ1-2; D call uncertain. V was trimmed by 4 bases and J by 1 base, leaving 10 bases between them. Germline loops: CDR1 MGHRA, CDR2 YSYEKL. This CDR3 has 14 amino acids. Here the CDR3 reads CASSPVGHNYGYTF. The CDR3, as DNA: TGCGCCAGCAGCCCCGTTGGGCATAACTATGGCTACACCTTC.

Points on this clonotype: The junction does not match germline at one end; this may be a read error. CDR3 in amino acids: CASSSGTGYYEHYF. CDR3 coding DNA: TGTGCCAGCAGCTCCGGGACAGGGTACTACGAGCATTACTTC. The V gene is TRBV7-2, the J gene TRBJ2-7; 9 nucleotides agree with TRBD1. Germline CDR1 and CDR2: SGHTA and FQGNSA. This CDR3 comprises 14 residues.

This clonotype was counted at least ten times. The V gene is TRBV20-1, the J gene TRBJ1-6, with no clear D. The germline gives CDR1 DFQATT, CDR2 SNEGSKA (reference sequence). This CDR3 has 13 amino acids. Trimming took 2 bases from V and 8 from J, leaving 10 bases between them. CDR3 loop: CSARRDGDSPLHF. The DNA for the CDR3 is TGCAGTGCTAGAAGAGACGGGGATTCACCCCTCCACTTT.

This clonotype was recorded many times. The gene calls are TRBV5-5 and TRBJ1-1; no clear D gene. Per the germline V gene, CDR1 is SGHKS and CDR2 is YYEKEE (reference sequence). This CDR3 contains 15 residues. V shed 0 bases and J shed 4 bases, with 13 bases lying between them. In nucleotides, the CDR3 is TGTGCCAGCAGCTTGGTTAGGCTTAAACCCACTGAAGCTTTCTTT. Amino acid sequence: CASSLVRLKPTEAFF.

The table lists this clonotype with a few counts. The rearrangement joins TRBV11-3 to TRBJ2-7, with D unclear. Trimming removed 3 bases from V and 1 base from J, with 7 bases in between. Germline CDR1 and CDR2: SGHNT and YENEEA. The CDR3 extends over 13 amino acids. In nucleotides, the CDR3 is TGTGCCAGCAGCTTCGTGGGATCCTACGAGCAGTACTTC. Its translation is CASSFVGSYEQYF.

This clonotype was found many times. J is TRBJ2-7 and V is TRBV4-2, with D unclear. The V gene's germline CDR1 is LGHNA and CDR2 YNFKEQ. This CDR3 region has 14 residues. Trimming shortened V by 0 bases and J by 3 bases, and 9 bases separated the two germline ends. The CDR3 nucleotides read TGTGCCAGCAGCCAAGATCCTGGTAGCTACGAGCAGTACTTC. Its translation is CASSQDPGSYEQYF.

This clonotype was counted between two and nine times. The rearrangement uses TRBV29-1 and TRBJ1-2; a possible D gene is TRBD1 (5 bases). Germline V CDR1 and CDR2: SQVTM, ANQGSEA. V shed 4 bases and J shed 1 base, with 10 bases lying between them. The CDR3 spans 13 residues. CDR3 DNA sequence: TGCAGCGTTGCTGGGGCTGGTAACTATGGCTACACCTTC. This translates into CSVAGAGNYGYTF.

The table lists this clonotype with many counts. This chain joins TRBV20-1 and TRBJ2-7, with TRBD2 matching over 7 bases. V shed 0 bases and J 7 bases; nucleotides not matched to a gene: 12. The CDR3 spans 15 residues. The germline V gene has CDR1 DFQATT and CDR2 SNEGSKA (reference sequence). CDR3 DNA: TGCAGTGCTAGAGATGGAGGGGAGGGATTCGAGGAGCAGTACTTC. This sequence encodes CSARDGGEGFEEQYF.

The rearrangement uses TRBV6-1 and TRBJ1-2; 7 nucleotides agree with TRBD1. The CDR3 contains 13 residues. V lost 0 bases to trimming and J lost 6 bases; unmatched junction nucleotides: 1. The V gene's germline CDR1 is MNHNS and CDR2 SASEGT. The CDR3 sequence is CASSEAGQNGYTF. The DNA of the CDR3 is TGTGCCAGCAGTGAAGCGGGACAGAATGGCTACACCTTC.

V and J are TRBV2 and TRBJ2-3; D gene unclear. From germline, CDR1 is SNHLY and CDR2 FYNNEI. CDR3 length: 16 residues. Trimming cost V 4 bases and J 0 bases, with 14 bases left between them. The CDR3 DNA reads TGTGCCAGCAGTGGATCCAAAGCTTGGAGCACAGATACGCAGTATTTT. It is translated as CASSGSKAWSTDTQYF.

This clonotype was seen a handful of times. This rearrangement joins TRBV30 to TRBJ1-1; D might be TRBD1 (5 bases). Trimming cost V 2 bases and J 1 base, with 11 bases left between them. Germline V gene lookup returns CDR1 GTSNPN and CDR2 SVGIG (reference sequence). The CDR3 has 14 residues. CDR3 amino acids: CAWSSQAGNTEAFF. CDR3 coding DNA: TGTGCCTGGAGTTCACAGGCGGGGAACACTGAAGCTTTCTTT.

This clonotype appeared many times. The chain recombines TRBV28 with TRBJ1-5; D may be TRBD1 (5 bases). Germline CDR1 and CDR2: MDHEN and SYDVKM. The CDR3 totals 15 residues. V dropped 4 bases and J dropped 3 bases, with 13 bases sitting between them. CDR3 protein: CASSSPDMVNQPQHF. CDR3 bases: TGTGCCAGCAGTTCCCCGGACATGGTCAATCAGCCCCAGCATTTT.

This clonotype occurred many times. The V call is TRBV6-2 or TRBV6-3, the J call TRBJ2-1; 13 bases align to TRBD2. This CDR3 has 16 residues. In germline, CDR1 is MNHEY, CDR2 SVGEGT. Germline trimming cut 4 bases from V and 6 bases from J; bases unmatched to any gene: 6. CDR3 sequence (DNA): TGTGCCAGCAGTTTGACCGGGACTAGCGGGACCAATGAGCAGTTCTTC. Translated, it gives CASSLTGTSGTNEQFF.

About this clonotype: This clone may be a read error of a much larger clone one base away. The rearrangement joins TRBV20-1 to TRBJ2-7, with no clear D. The CDR3 consists of 15 residues. V was trimmed by 5 bases and J by 2 bases, leaving 19 bases between them. In germline, CDR1 is DFQATT, CDR2 SNEGSKA (reference sequence). The CDR3 DNA is TGCAGTGCTCCTGCAATGGCGAGAGGACCCTACGAGCAGTACTTC. This sequence encodes CSAPAMARGPYEQYF.

This clonotype has ten or more counts. This sequence joins TRBV30 and TRBJ2-7; 10 bases map to TRBD1. CDR3 length: 13 amino acids. CDR1 and CDR2 (germline): GTSNPN, SVGIG (reference sequence). The junction had 1 base not matched to a gene; V was cut back by 3 bases and J by 2 bases. The DNA for the CDR3 is TGTGCCTGGAGGGACAGGGGGGCCTACGAGCAGTACTTC. Its protein product is CAWRDRGAYEQYF. The full variable domain, its missing parts supplied by reference TRBV30 and TRBJ2-7, is SQTIHQWPATLVQPVGSPLSLECTVEGTSNPNLYWYRQAAGRGLQLLFYSVGIGQISSEVPQNLSASRPQDRQFILSSKKLLLSDSGFYLCAWRDRGAYEQYFGPGTRLTVT.

This clonotype was recorded many times. The chain employs TRBV11-2 and TRBJ1-2, with D uncertain. The germline V gene encodes CDR1 SGHAT and CDR2 FQNNGV. The CDR3 loop spans 13 amino acids. Trimming pared 5 bases from V and 6 bases from J, leaving 13 bases between. The chain's CDR3 is CASSRPQTNGYTF. The CDR3 nucleotides read TGTGCCAGCAGCCGTCCACAGACCAATGGCTACACCTTC.

Ten or more counts support this clonotype. J is TRBJ2-3 and V is TRBV14; TRBD2 aligns across 7 bases. CDR1 and CDR2 (germline): SGHDN, FVKESK. CDR3 size: 15 residues. With 0 bases clipped from V and 3 bases from J, the junction kept 3 bases outside the gene matches. The CDR3 bases are TGTGCCAGCAGCCAAGAGAGGGGAGGGACAGATACGCAGTATTTT. Translation gives CASSQERGGTDTQYF.

This clonotype appeared many times. V is TRBV28 and J is TRBJ1-5, with 9 nucleotides matching TRBD1. J was trimmed by 11 bases and V by 3 bases; bases with no gene match: 11. The germline gives CDR1 MDHEN, CDR2 SYDVKM. The CDR3 contains 15 residues. This chain's CDR3 is CASSLKGQGVGSQHF. In DNA form, the CDR3 reads TGTGCCAGCAGTTTGAAGGGACAGGGAGTAGGGTCCCAGCATTTT. Filled out from reference TRBV28 and TRBJ1-5, the complete variable domain reads DVKVTQSSRYLVKRTGEKVFLECVQDMDHENMFWYRQDPGLGLRLIYFSYDVKMKEKGDIPEGYSVSREKKERFSLILESASTNQTSMYLCASSLKGQGVGSQHFGDGTRLSIL.

This clonotype was seen many times. The chain links TRBV15 to TRBJ1-5, with TRBD1 identical over 7 bases. The junction had 5 bases not matched to a gene; V was cut back by 2 bases and J by 4 bases. Germline-derived CDR1 and CDR2 are LNHNV and YYDKDF (reference sequence). The CDR3 consists of 15 residues. The CDR3 spells CATSRHGTENQPQHF. CDR3 nucleotides: TGTGCCACCAGCAGACACGGGACAGAAAATCAGCCCCAGCATTTT.

The gene calls are TRBV5-1 and TRBJ2-5; 7 nucleotides agree with TRBD1. The ends lost 3 bases at V and 2 bases at J; junction bases unmatched: 10. Per the germline V gene, CDR1 is SGHRS and CDR2 is YFSETQ. This CDR3 comprises 16 residues. The CDR3 bases are TGCGCCAGCAGCTCCGGGGACAGATGGGATCAAGAGACCCAGTACTTC. It is translated as CASSSGDRWDQETQYF. Together with reference TRBV5-1 and TRBJ2-5, the CDR3 gives the full variable domain: KAGVTQTPRYLIKTRGQQVTLSCSPISGHRSVSWYQQTPGQGLQFLFEYFSETQRNKGNFPGRFSGRQFSNSRSEMNVSTLELGDSALYLCASSSGDRWDQETQYFGPGTRLLVL.

Regarding this clonotype: A much larger clone lies a single base off, so this may be a read error. The CDR3 DNA reads TGCAGTACTAGATTCCCAGGGGGCGCGACTGAAGCTTTCTTT. This codes for CSTRFPGGATEAFF. The chain combines TRBV20-1 with TRBJ1-1; 8 positions agree with TRBD1. Looked up from germline, CDR1 is DFQATT and CDR2 is SNEGSKA (reference sequence). The length of the CDR3 is 14 residues.

At least ten counts were recorded for this clonotype. The V and J genes are TRBV9 and TRBJ1-5; weak D call: TRBD1 (5 bases). The length of the CDR3 is 15 residues. The ends were cut back, 3 bases at V and 3 bases at J, with 13 bases in the middle. Germline lookup yields CDR1 SGDLS and CDR2 YYNGEE. CDR3 DNA: TGTGCCAGCAGCGCCGGGGGGGTATCCAATCAGCCCCAGCATTTT. Protein sequence: CASSAGGVSNQPQHF.

The chain recombines TRBV19 with TRBJ1-4; 8 bases align to TRBD1. Germline loops: CDR1 LNHDA, CDR2 SQIVND (reference sequence). J was trimmed by 2 bases and V by 6 bases; bases with no gene match: 2. CDR3 length: 14 amino acids. In DNA, the CDR3 is TGTGCCAGTAGGAGGGACAGGACTAATGAAAAACTGTTTTTT. Protein product: CASRRDRTNEKLFF.

This clonotype has ten or more counts. V usage is TRBV12-3 or TRBV12-4 and J usage is TRBJ2-1; tentatively, D is TRBD1 or TRBD2 (5 bases each). The CDR3 runs to 14 residues. The V and J ends lost 6 bases and 5 bases respectively, with 14 bases between them. The CDR3 region is CASRYLGENNEQFF. The CDR3 DNA reads as TGTGCCAGCAGGTACCTAGGGGAGAACAATGAGCAGTTCTTC.

This clonotype came up many times. This chain joins TRBV20-1 and TRBJ2-3, with 8 bases matching TRBD1. V shed 5 bases and J 1 base; nucleotides not matched to a gene: 8. Germline-derived CDR1 and CDR2 are DFQATT and SNEGSKA (reference sequence). The CDR3 spans 15 residues. CDR3 bases: TGCAGTGCTCTCAATCCGGGACAGGGCACAGATACGCAGTATTTT. It codes for CSALNPGQGTDTQYF.

This clonotype was counted many times. The gene calls are TRBV4-1 and TRBJ2-3; 8 bases agree with TRBD2. This CDR3 contains 16 residues. CDR1 MGHRA and CDR2 YSYEKL come from the germline V gene. V lost 1 base, J lost 10 bases, and 13 bases stayed unmatched. The CDR3 region has the DNA TGCGCCAGCAGCCAAGTCTGGGGGGGCAGCGGGAGTCCGCAGTATTTT. It translates to CASSQVWGGSGSPQYF.

This clonotype showed up just a few times. V gene TRBV18 combines with J gene TRBJ1-1; D is uncertain. This CDR3 is 13 amino acids long. Germline loops: CDR1 KGHSH, CDR2 LQKENI. The V gene lost 6 bases and the J gene lost 1 base, with 9 bases spanning the gap. The CDR3 region is CASSQQRNTEAFF. The CDR3 nucleotides are TGTGCCAGCTCCCAGCAGAGGAACACTGAAGCTTTCTTT.

Only a few counts were recorded for this clonotype. This rearrangement joins TRBV4-1 to TRBJ1-1; D gene unclear. This CDR3 has 16 amino acids. Trimming pared 3 bases from V and 7 bases from J, leaving 21 bases between. CDR1 is MGHRA and CDR2 is YSYEKL in the germline V gene. The CDR3 is CASSHKRPGLMVEAFF. DNA for the CDR3: TGCGCCAGCAGCCATAAGCGGCCAGGCTTAATGGTTGAAGCTTTCTTT.

The sample holds many counts of this clonotype. The chain couples TRBV20-1 to TRBJ2-3; 9 nucleotides line up with TRBD2. Unmatched junction bases numbered 8, after V lost 2 bases and J lost 2 bases. The CDR3 is 16 residues long. Germline-derived CDR1 and CDR2 are DFQATT and SNEGSKA (reference sequence). The CDR3 region is CSARTPTSGFTDTQYF. DNA of the CDR3: TGCAGTGCTAGAACCCCGACTAGCGGATTCACAGATACGCAGTATTTT.

This clonotype was picked up many times. The CDR3 region is CATALGRAPDTQYF. DNA of the CDR3: TGTGCCACCGCGTTGGGCAGGGCCCCAGATACGCAGTATTTT. J is TRBJ2-3 and V is TRBV2, with D tentatively TRBD1 (5 bases). V lost 10 bases, J lost 4 bases, and 18 bases lay in between. CDR1 SNHLY and CDR2 FYNNEI come from the germline V gene. This CDR3 has 14 amino acids.